This T cell receptor (beta chain) was captured in a study of blood T cell repertoires in COVID-19. About the study: Samples came from the United States, Italy and Spain, spanning acute and convalescent COVID-19. T cells, B-cell-depleted T cells, or PBMCs provided the cDNA or gDNA that served as material.

As originally analysed: Amplification of reference gene primers was used by the study to estimate nucleated cell counts. Measured with immunoSEQ multiplex PCR; TCRdb has only the in-frame clones, and not every one. The DNA was the basis for D and trimming; V, J and clone size are from that table. The top ten clones hold 7.8% of a sample with approximately 310,000 clones, more than 70% of them seen once. CDR3 length: 16 amino acids. The germline V gene encodes CDR1 SGHTA and CDR2 FQGNSA. V lost 3 bases to trimming and J lost 4 bases; unmatched junction nucleotides: 11. The V and J genes are TRBV7-2 and TRBJ2-7, with 8 bases matching TRBD1. Sequenced: peripheral blood. This clonotype was sampled from a woman in her forties or fifties who had recovered from COVID-19. In nucleotides, the CDR3 is TGTGCCAGCAGCTTTAGCCGGACAGGGTCTCGATACGAGCAGTACTTC. This codes for CASSFSRTGSRYEQYF. The full variable domain, completed using reference TRBV7-2 and TRBJ2-7, is GAGVSQSPSNKVTEKGKDVELRCDPISGHTALYWYRQSLGQGLEFLIYFQGNSAPDKSGLPSDRFSAERTGGSVSTLTIQRTQQEDSAVYLCASSFSRTGSRYEQYFGPGTRLTVT.